These T cell receptor beta chains were read from a single sample in a study of OX40 agonist ivuxolimab in advanced cancers. Measured with immunoSEQ multiplex PCR; TCRdb has only the in-frame clones, and not every one. The sample has around 34,000 clones; over 80% are singletons. The specimen was CD4+ or CD8+ T cells sorted from blood, collected in a trial of the OX40 agonist ivuxolimab. These TCRs come from an adult with an advanced solid tumor such as melanoma, head and neck, liver or kidney cancer. Each CDR3 is given with its conserved first and last residue. The D gene is left open where the match is weak. Clone size appears in some rows only: once, few, many, or a class for an expanded clone.

V: TRBV30
D: TRBD2
J: TRBJ2-5
size: .
CDR3: CAWSGDYAQETQYF
DNA: TGTGCCTGGAGTGGGGACTACGCGCAAGAGACCCAGTACTTC

V: TRBV5-8
D: .
J: TRBJ1-2
size: .
CDR3: CASSLDPFGYGYTF
DNA: TGTGCCAGCAGCTTGGATCCCTTCGGGTATGGCTACACCTTC

V: TRBV11-1
D: .
J: TRBJ1-2
size: once
CDR3: CASSLALGDNYGYTF
DNA: TGTGCCAGCAGCTTAGCGCTGGGGGATAACTATGGCTACACCTTC

V: TRBV7-2
D: .
J: TRBJ1-1
size: .
CDR3: CASSLGPGWTEAFF
DNA: TGTGCCAGCAGCTTAGGGCCAGGGTGGACTGAAGCTTTCTTT

V: TRBV19
D: TRBD2
J: TRBJ2-2
size: .
CDR3: CASSSPLLAGGTGELFF
DNA: TGTGCCAGTAGTTCCCCGCTACTAGCGGGAGGCACCGGGGAGCTGTTTTTT

V: TRBV7-9
D: TRBD1
J: TRBJ2-2
size: .
CDR3: CASSTGQGAGTGELFF
DNA: TGTGCCAGCAGCACGGGACAGGGGGCAGGTACCGGGGAGCTGTTTTTT

V: TRBV27
D: .
J: TRBJ1-1
size: .
CDR3: CASSLGRDDTEAFF
DNA: TGTGCCAGCAGTTTGGGTAGGGACGACACTGAAGCTTTCTTT

V: TRBV19
D: .
J: TRBJ1-2
size: .
CDR3: CASSSTGGGEYGYTF
DNA: TGTGCCAGTAGCTCTACTGGGGGAGGCGAGTATGGCTACACCTTC

V: TRBV27
D: TRBD1
J: TRBJ2-7
size: .
CDR3: CASSFGTSGTDYYEQYF
DNA: TGTGCCAGCAGTTTCGGCACCTCGGGGACAGATTATTACGAGCAGTACTTC

V: TRBV27
D: .
J: TRBJ1-2
size: .
CDR3: CASSLSGGLGYTF
DNA: TGTGCCAGCAGTTTATCGGGGGGACTTGGCTACACCTTC

V: TRBV7-9
D: .
J: TRBJ2-7
size: few
CDR3: CASSSRQSYEQYF
DNA: TGTGCCAGCAGCTCCAGACAGTCCTACGAGCAGTACTTC

V: TRBV6-6
D: .
J: TRBJ2-1
size: .
CDR3: CASIAPQHNEQFF
DNA: TGTGCCAGCATCGCTCCACAGCATAATGAGCAGTTCTTC

V: TRBV5-4
D: .
J: TRBJ1-1
size: few
CDR3: CASSLRLTNAGTEAFF
DNA: TGTGCCAGCAGCTTGCGATTGACGAACGCGGGTACTGAAGCTTTCTTT

V: TRBV6-5
D: .
J: TRBJ1-4
size: .
CDR3: CASSYSAGMSEKLFF
DNA: TGTGCCAGCAGTTACTCTGCAGGGATGTCAGAAAAACTGTTTTTT

V: TRBV4-2
D: .
J: TRBJ2-2
size: .
CDR3: CASSPGLPPGELFF
DNA: TGTGCCAGCAGCCCAGGACTCCCTCCCGGGGAGCTGTTTTTT

V: TRBV25-1
D: .
J: TRBJ2-7
size: .
CDR3: CASSDRGEQYF
DNA: TGTGCCAGCAGTGATAGGGGCGAGCAGTACTTC

V: TRBV19
D: .
J: TRBJ1-5
size: .
CDR3: CASSPTGYSNQPQHF
DNA: TGTGCCAGTAGTCCTACGGGGTATAGCAATCAGCCCCAGCATTTT

V: TRBV7-9
D: TRBD1
J: TRBJ2-5
size: .
CDR3: CASSLVGQGQETQYF
DNA: TGTGCCAGCAGCTTAGTAGGACAGGGCCAAGAGACCCAGTACTTC

V: TRBV27
D: .
J: TRBJ1-3
size: .
CDR3: CASSSNTGAGNTIYF
DNA: TGTGCCAGCAGTTCCAATACAGGAGCTGGAAACACCATATATTTT

V: TRBV14
D: .
J: TRBJ2-3
size: .
CDR3: CASSSRDKFTDTQYF
DNA: TGTGCCAGCAGCTCCCGGGACAAGTTCACAGATACGCAGTATTTT

V: TRBV19
D: .
J: TRBJ2-1
size: .
CDR3: CASSIGSPNNEQFF
DNA: TGTGCCAGTAGTATAGGTAGCCCCAATAATGAGCAGTTCTTC

V: TRBV6-6
D: TRBD1
J: TRBJ2-7
size: .
CDR3: CASSYSRTGTYEQYF
DNA: TGTGCCAGCAGTTACTCGAGGACAGGGACTTACGAGCAGTACTTC

V: TRBV6-6
D: .
J: TRBJ1-2
size: .
CDR3: CASSSFAGDYGYTF
DNA: TGTGCCAGCAGTTCTTTCGCAGGGGACTATGGCTACACCTTC

V: TRBV7-2
D: TRBD2
J: TRBJ2-3
size: once
CDR3: CASSPLTSGVDTQYF
DNA: TGTGCCAGCAGCCCTCTGACTAGCGGGGTGGATACGCAGTATTTT

V: TRBV7-9
D: .
J: TRBJ2-3
size: .
CDR3: CASSFGGDTQYF
DNA: TGTGCCAGCAGCTTTGGGGGAGATACGCAGTATTTT

V: TRBV9
D: TRBD1
J: TRBJ2-3
size: .
CDR3: CASEGTGIADTQYF
DNA: TGTGCCAGCGAAGGGACAGGGATCGCAGATACGCAGTATTTT

V: TRBV5-6
D: TRBD1
J: TRBJ1-2
size: few
CDR3: CASSSGQSGYGYTF
DNA: TGTGCCAGCAGCTCGGGACAGTCCGGCTATGGCTACACCTTC

V: TRBV18
D: .
J: TRBJ2-1
size: .
CDR3: CASSPEGDVYNEQFF
DNA: TGTGCCAGCTCACCCGAGGGGGACGTATACAATGAGCAGTTCTTC

V: TRBV5-8
D: .
J: TRBJ2-7
size: once
CDR3: CASSLAQGWAEQYF
DNA: TGTGCCAGCAGCTTGGCGCAGGGGTGGGCCGAGCAGTACTTC

V: TRBV9
D: .
J: TRBJ2-3
size: .
CDR3: CASSVGGGSGTDTQYF
DNA: TGTGCCAGCAGCGTAGGCGGGGGCTCAGGGACAGATACGCAGTATTTT

V: TRBV30
D: .
J: TRBJ1-1
size: .
CDR3: CACQIAKTEAFF
DNA: TGTGCCTGCCAGATAGCGAAAACTGAAGCTTTCTTT

V: TRBV5-1
D: TRBD1
J: TRBJ1-1
size: .
CDR3: CASSITGGSNTEAFF
DNA: TGCGCCAGCAGCATAACAGGGGGCTCGAACACTGAAGCTTTCTTT

V: TRBV6-4
D: TRBD1
J: TRBJ1-5
size: .
CDR3: CASSDFREQGDDQPQHF
DNA: TGTGCCAGCAGTGACTTCAGGGAGCAGGGGGACGATCAGCCCCAGCATTTT

V: TRBV19
D: .
J: TRBJ2-1
size: .
CDR3: CASSITPRDLYYNEQFF
DNA: TGTGCCAGTAGTATAACCCCCAGGGATCTATACTACAATGAGCAGTTCTTC

V: TRBV30
D: TRBD1
J: TRBJ2-1
size: once
CDR3: CASTYDGTGYNEQFF
DNA: TGTGCCTCAACCTACGACGGGACAGGATACAATGAGCAGTTCTTC

V: TRBV15
D: TRBD2
J: TRBJ2-1
size: .
CDR3: CATSRDLAEDEQFF
DNA: TGTGCCACCAGCAGAGATCTAGCGGAGGATGAGCAGTTCTTC

V: TRBV7-9
D: TRBD1
J: TRBJ1-2
size: few
CDR3: CASTQGAQDGYTF
DNA: TGTGCCAGCACCCAGGGGGCGCAGGATGGCTACACCTTC

V: TRBV2
D: TRBD1
J: TRBJ1-2
size: .
CDR3: CASRQGARGYTF
DNA: TGTGCCAGCAGACAGGGGGCGCGAGGCTACACCTTC

V: TRBV11-2
D: .
J: TRBJ2-7
size: .
CDR3: CASSPGYEQYF
DNA: TGTGCCAGCAGCCCCGGCTACGAGCAGTACTTC

V: TRBV11-3
D: .
J: TRBJ2-2
size: .
CDR3: CASSSFGGRVGTGELFF
DNA: TGTGCCAGCAGCTCGTTCGGGGGGCGTGTTGGCACCGGGGAGCTGTTTTTT

V: TRBV2
D: TRBD1
J: TRBJ1-2
size: few
CDR3: CASSAGTGGEGYTF
DNA: TGTGCCAGCAGTGCCGGGACAGGAGGAGAAGGCTACACCTTC

V: TRBV28
D: .
J: TRBJ1-5
size: .
CDR3: CASTNNLPGFQGNQPQHF
DNA: TGTGCCAGCACCAATAACTTGCCGGGATTTCAGGGCAATCAGCCCCAGCATTTT

V: TRBV15
D: TRBD1
J: TRBJ2-7
size: .
CDR3: CATSRTMGTGYHEQYF
DNA: TGTGCCACCAGCAGGACTATGGGGACAGGGTACCACGAGCAGTACTTC

V: TRBV21-1
D: .
J: TRBJ1-2
size: .
CDR3: CASSKNAGPKKSSSGYTF
DNA: TGTGCCAGCAGCAAAAACGCAGGGCCCAAAAAAAGCAGTAGTGGCTACACCTTC

V: TRBV27
D: .
J: TRBJ1-1
size: once
CDR3: CASSPLVGQTEAFF
DNA: TGTGCCAGCAGCCCATTAGTCGGACAGACTGAAGCTTTCTTT

V: TRBV13
D: .
J: TRBJ2-5
size: once
CDR3: CASSFQETQYF
DNA: TGTGCCAGCAGCTTTCAAGAGACCCAGTACTTC

V: TRBV7-6
D: TRBD1
J: TRBJ2-7
size: .
CDR3: CASSSADRASYEQYF
DNA: TGTGCCAGCAGCTCAGCCGACAGGGCCTCCTACGAGCAGTACTTC

V: TRBV2
D: TRBD2
J: TRBJ2-7
size: .
CDR3: CASSGIPGLAGPEQYF
DNA: TGTGCCAGCAGTGGGATACCGGGACTAGCGGGACCCGAGCAGTACTTC

V: TRBV27
D: TRBD1
J: TRBJ1-6
size: .
CDR3: CASSRSGQGVFSPLHF
DNA: TGTGCCAGCAGTAGATCCGGACAGGGGGTATTTTCACCCCTCCACTTT

V: TRBV5-4
D: TRBD2
J: TRBJ2-7
size: .
CDR3: CASSGGRDLYEQYF
DNA: TGTGCCAGCAGCGGCGGGAGAGACCTCTACGAGCAGTACTTC

V: TRBV11-2
D: .
J: TRBJ2-7
size: .
CDR3: CASSLGLVAEQYF
DNA: TGTGCCAGCAGCTTAGGACTAGTTGCCGAGCAGTACTTC

V: TRBV27
D: TRBD2
J: TRBJ2-1
size: .
CDR3: CASSLSGSGNEQFF
DNA: TGTGCCAGCAGCCTTAGCGGGAGTGGAAATGAGCAGTTCTTC

V: TRBV14
D: .
J: TRBJ2-3
size: .
CDR3: CASSHPPGPAADTQYF
DNA: TGTGCCAGCAGCCACCCGCCGGGACCCGCGGCAGATACGCAGTATTTT

V: TRBV7-9
D: TRBD1
J: TRBJ2-7
size: .
CDR3: CASSLGFEGQHLQYF
DNA: TGTGCCAGCAGCTTAGGATTCGAGGGACAGCATTTGCAGTACTTC

V: TRBV7-6
D: TRBD2
J: TRBJ2-1
size: .
CDR3: CASSLRAGGLYNEQFF
DNA: TGTGCCAGCAGCTTGAGAGCGGGGGGGCTTTACAATGAGCAGTTCTTC

V: TRBV7-8
D: .
J: TRBJ1-2
size: once
CDR3: CASSSFGGPNYGYTF
DNA: TGTGCCAGCAGCTCATTTGGGGGTCCCAACTATGGCTACACCTTC

V: TRBV4-3
D: .
J: TRBJ2-7
size: .
CDR3: CASSQGGSESYEQYF
DNA: TGCGCCAGCAGCCAAGGAGGCAGTGAATCCTACGAGCAGTACTTC

V: TRBV6-4
D: TRBD1
J: TRBJ2-1
size: few
CDR3: CASDSGTGDYNEQFF
DNA: TGTGCCAGCGATTCCGGGACAGGGGACTACAATGAGCAGTTCTTC

V: TRBV15
D: .
J: TRBJ2-3
size: few
CDR3: CATSRDREGATDTQYF
DNA: TGTGCCACCAGCAGAGACAGGGAGGGGGCCACAGATACGCAGTATTTT

V: TRBV7-9
D: .
J: TRBJ2-7
size: medium-sized
CDR3: CASSLTGQGGMYEQYF
DNA: TGTGCCAGCAGCTTAACCGGACAGGGAGGGATGTACGAGCAGTACTTC